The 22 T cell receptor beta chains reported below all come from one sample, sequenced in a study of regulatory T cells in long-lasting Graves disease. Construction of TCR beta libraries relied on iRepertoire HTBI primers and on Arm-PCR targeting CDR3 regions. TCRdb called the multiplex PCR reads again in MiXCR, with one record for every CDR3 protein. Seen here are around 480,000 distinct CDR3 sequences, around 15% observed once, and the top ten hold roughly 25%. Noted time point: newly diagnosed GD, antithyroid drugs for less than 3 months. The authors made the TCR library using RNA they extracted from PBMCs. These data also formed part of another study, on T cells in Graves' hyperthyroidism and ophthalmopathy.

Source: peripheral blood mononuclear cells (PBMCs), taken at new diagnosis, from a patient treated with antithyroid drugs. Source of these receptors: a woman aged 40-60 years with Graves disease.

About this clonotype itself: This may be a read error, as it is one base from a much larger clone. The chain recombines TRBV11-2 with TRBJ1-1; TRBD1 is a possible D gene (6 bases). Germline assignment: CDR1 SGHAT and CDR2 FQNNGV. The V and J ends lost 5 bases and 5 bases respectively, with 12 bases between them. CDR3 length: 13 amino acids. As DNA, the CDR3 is TGTGCCAGCAGCGGGGGCAGTGGGACTGAAGCTTTCTTT. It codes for CASSGGSGTEAFF.

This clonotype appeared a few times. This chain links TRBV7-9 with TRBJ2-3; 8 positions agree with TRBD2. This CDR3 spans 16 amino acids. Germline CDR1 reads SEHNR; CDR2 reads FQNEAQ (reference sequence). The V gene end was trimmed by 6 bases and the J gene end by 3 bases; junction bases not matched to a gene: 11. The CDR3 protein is CASRLGSGGSTDTQYF. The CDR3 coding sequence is TGTGCCAGCAGGCTGGGGAGCGGGGGATCAACAGATACGCAGTATTTT.

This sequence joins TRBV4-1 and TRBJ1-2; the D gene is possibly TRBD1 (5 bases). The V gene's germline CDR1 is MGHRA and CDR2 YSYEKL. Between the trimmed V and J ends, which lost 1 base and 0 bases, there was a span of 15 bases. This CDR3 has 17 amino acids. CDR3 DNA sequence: TGCGCCAGCAGCCAAGTCTTGGGGCAGGGATCTAACTATGGCTACACCTTC. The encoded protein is CASSQVLGQGSNYGYTF.

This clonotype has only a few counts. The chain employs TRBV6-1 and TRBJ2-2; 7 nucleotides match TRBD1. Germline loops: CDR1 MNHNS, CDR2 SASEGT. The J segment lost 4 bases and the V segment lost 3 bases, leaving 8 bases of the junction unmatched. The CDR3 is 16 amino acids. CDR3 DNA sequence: TGTGCCAGCAGTGACTTTGGGACAGTGATCACCGGGGAGCTGTTTTTT. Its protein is CASSDFGTVITGELFF.

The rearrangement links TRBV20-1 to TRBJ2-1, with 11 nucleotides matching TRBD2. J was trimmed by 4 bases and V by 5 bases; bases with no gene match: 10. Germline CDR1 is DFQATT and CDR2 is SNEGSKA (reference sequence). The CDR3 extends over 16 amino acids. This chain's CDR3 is CSAALAGALAYNEQFF. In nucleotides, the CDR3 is TGCAGTGCTGCACTAGCGGGGGCTCTAGCATACAATGAGCAGTTCTTC.

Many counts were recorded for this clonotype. For the CDR3, the DNA is TGCAGTGTTGCGATTCAACGGGCGAAATCGACTGAAGCTTTCTTT. This translates into CSVAIQRAKSTEAFF. This rearrangement joins TRBV20-1 to TRBJ1-1; D is ambiguous. CDR1 is DFQATT and CDR2 is SNEGSKA in the germline V gene (reference sequence). The CDR3 runs 15 residues. With 7 bases removed from V and 5 bases from J, the gap between germline ends came to 23 bases.

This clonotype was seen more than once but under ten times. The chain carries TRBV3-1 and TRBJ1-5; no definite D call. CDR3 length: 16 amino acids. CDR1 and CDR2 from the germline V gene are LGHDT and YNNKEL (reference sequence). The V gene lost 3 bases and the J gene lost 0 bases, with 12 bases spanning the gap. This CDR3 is CASSQSGVSSNQPQHF. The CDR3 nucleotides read TGTGCCAGCAGCCAGAGTGGGGTTAGTAGCAATCAGCCCCAGCATTTT.

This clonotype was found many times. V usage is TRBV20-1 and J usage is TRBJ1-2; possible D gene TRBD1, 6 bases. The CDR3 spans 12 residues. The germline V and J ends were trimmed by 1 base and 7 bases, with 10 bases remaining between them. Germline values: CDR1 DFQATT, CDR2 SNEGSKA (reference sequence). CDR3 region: CSARVQGSGYTF. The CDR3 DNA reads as TGCAGTGCTAGAGTACAGGGTTCTGGCTACACCTTC.

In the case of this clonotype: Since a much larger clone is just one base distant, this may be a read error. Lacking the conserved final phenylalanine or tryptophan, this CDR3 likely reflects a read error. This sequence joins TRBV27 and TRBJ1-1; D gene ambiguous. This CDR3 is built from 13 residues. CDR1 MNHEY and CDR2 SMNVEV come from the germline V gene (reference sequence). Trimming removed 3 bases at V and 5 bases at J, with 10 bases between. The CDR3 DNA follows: TGTGCCAGCAGTTTCGGCCCATGGACTGAAGCTTTCTCT. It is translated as CASSFGPWTEAFS.

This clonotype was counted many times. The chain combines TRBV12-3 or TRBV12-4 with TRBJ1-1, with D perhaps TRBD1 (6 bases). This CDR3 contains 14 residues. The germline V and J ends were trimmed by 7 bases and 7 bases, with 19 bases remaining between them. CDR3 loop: CASTLRGAPFEAFF. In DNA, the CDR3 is TGTGCCAGCACTCTAAGGGGGGCCCCCTTTGAAGCTTTCTTT.

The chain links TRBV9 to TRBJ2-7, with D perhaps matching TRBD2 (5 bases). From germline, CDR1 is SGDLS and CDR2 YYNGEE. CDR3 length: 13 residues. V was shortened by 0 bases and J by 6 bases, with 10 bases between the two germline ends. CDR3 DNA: TGTGCCAGCAGCGTAGTGGTGGGGAGCGAGCAGTACTTC. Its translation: CASSVVVGSEQYF.

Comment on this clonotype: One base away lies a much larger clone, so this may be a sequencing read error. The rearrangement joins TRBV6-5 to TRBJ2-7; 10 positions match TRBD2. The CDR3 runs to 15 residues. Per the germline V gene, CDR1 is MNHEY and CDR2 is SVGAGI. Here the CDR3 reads CASSYSSSGRYERYF. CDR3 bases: TGTGCCAGCAGTTACTCGTCTAGCGGGAGATACGAGCGGTACTTC.

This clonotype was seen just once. The DNA for the CDR3 is TGTGCCAGCAGCTTAGTCCGGCAGGGGGTTACCTACGAGCAGTACTTC. It encodes CASSLVRQGVTYEQYF. The J gene is TRBJ2-7, the V gene TRBV7-9, with 7 bases aligning to TRBD1. The CDR3 is made up of 16 amino acids. V was pared by 1 base and J by 2 bases, with 8 bases of the junction left unmatched. Germline assignment: CDR1 SEHNR and CDR2 FQNEAQ (reference sequence).

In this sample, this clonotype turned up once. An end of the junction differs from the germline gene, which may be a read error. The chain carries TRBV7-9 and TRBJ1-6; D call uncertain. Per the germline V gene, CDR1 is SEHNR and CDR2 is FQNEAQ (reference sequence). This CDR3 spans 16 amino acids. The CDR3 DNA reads TGTGCCAGCGAAGAAAAAGAGAGCTCCTATAATTCACCCCCCCACTTT. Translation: CASEEKESSYNSPPHF.

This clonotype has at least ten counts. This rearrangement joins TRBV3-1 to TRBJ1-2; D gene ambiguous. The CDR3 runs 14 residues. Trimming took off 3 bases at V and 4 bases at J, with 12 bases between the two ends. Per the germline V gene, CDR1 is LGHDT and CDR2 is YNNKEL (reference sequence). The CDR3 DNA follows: TGTGCCAGCAGCCACAGTTCTCGGGGCTATGGCTACACCTTC. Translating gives CASSHSSRGYGYTF.

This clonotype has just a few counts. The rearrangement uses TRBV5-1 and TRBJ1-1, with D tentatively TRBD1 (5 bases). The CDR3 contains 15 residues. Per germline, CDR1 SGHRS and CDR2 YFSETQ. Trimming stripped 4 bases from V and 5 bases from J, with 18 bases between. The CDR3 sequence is CASSGGSSLGTEAFF. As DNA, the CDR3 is TGCGCCAGCAGCGGGGGGTCATCCTTGGGGACTGAAGCTTTCTTT.

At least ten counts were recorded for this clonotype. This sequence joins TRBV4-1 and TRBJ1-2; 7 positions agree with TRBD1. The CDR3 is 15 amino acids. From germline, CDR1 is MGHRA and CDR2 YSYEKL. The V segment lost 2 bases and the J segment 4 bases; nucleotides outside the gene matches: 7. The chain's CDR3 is CASSQLLTGAYGYTF. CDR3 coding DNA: TGCGCCAGCAGCCAACTTCTTACAGGGGCCTATGGCTACACCTTC.

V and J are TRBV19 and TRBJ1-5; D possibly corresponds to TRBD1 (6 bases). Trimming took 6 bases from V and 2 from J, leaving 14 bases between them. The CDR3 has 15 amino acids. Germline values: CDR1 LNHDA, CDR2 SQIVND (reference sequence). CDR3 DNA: TGTGCCAGTAGCGCAGGGGTTTCGGGCAATCAGCCCCAGCATTTT. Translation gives CASSAGVSGNQPQHF.

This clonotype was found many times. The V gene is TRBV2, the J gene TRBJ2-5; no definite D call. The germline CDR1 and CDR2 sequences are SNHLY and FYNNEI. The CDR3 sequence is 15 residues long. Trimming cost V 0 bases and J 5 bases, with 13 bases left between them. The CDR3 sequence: CASSEAHGVRETQYF. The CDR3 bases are TGTGCCAGCAGTGAAGCGCACGGAGTAAGGGAGACCCAGTACTTC. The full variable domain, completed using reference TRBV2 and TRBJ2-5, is EPEVTQTPSHQVTQMGQEVILRCVPISNHLYFYWYRQILGQKVEFLVSFYNNEISEKSEIFDDQFSVERPDGSNFTLKIRSTKLEDSAMYFCASSEAHGVRETQYFGPGTRLLVL.

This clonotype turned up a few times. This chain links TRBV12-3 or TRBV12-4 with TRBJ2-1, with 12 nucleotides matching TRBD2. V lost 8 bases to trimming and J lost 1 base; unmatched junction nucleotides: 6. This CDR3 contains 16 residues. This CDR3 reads CASRVTSGGSYNEQFF. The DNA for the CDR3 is TGTGCCAGCCGGGTAACTAGCGGGGGGTCCTACAATGAGCAGTTCTTC.

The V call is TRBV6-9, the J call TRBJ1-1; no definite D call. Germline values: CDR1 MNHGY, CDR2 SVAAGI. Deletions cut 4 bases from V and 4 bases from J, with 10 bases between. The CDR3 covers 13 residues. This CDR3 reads CASSSRAATEAFF. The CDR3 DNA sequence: TGTGCCAGCAGTTCTCGGGCAGCCACTGAAGCTTTCTTT.

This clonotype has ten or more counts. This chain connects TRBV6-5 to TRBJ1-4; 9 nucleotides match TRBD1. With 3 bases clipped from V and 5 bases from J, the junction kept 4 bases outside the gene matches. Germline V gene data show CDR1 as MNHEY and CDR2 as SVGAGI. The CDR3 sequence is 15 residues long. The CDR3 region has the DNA TGTGCCAGCAGTTATCCCGGGACAGGGAATGAAAAACTGTTTTTT. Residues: CASSYPGTGNEKLFF.